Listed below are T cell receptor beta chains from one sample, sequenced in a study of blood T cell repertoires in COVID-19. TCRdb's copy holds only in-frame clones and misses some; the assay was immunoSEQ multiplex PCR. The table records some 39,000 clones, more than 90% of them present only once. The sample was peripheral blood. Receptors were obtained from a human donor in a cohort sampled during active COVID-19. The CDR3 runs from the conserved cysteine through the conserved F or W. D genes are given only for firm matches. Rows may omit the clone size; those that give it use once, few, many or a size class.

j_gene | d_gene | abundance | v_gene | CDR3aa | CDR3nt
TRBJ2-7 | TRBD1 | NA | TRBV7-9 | CASSSTGWSEQYF | TGTGCCAGCAGCTCGACAGGGTGGAGCGAGCAGTACTTC
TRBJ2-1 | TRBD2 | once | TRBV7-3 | CASSFSERGLAGYNEQFF | TGTGCCAGCAGCTTCTCCGAACGGGGACTAGCGGGTTACAATGAGCAGTTCTTC
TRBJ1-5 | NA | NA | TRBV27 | CASSLGGNSNQPQHF | TGTGCCAGCAGTTTGGGAGGGAATAGCAATCAGCCCCAGCATTTT
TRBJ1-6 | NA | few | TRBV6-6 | CASKSGETSPLHF | TGTGCCAGCAAGTCAGGGGAAACTTCACCCCTCCACTTT
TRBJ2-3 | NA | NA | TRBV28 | CASSGPPPGTDTQYF | TGTGCCAGCAGCGGGCCTCCCCCGGGGACAGATACGCAGTATTTT
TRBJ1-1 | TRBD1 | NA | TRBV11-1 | CASTPTGIEAFF | TGTGCCAGCACCCCGACAGGGATTGAAGCTTTCTTT
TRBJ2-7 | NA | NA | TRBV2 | CASSEAHSQAASKYEQYF | TGTGCCAGCAGTGAAGCGCATTCACAGGCCGCCTCCAAATACGAGCAGTACTTC
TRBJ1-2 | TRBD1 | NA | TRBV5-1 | CASSYRQGVGYGYTF | TGCGCCAGCAGCTACCGACAGGGGGTGGGCTATGGCTACACCTTC
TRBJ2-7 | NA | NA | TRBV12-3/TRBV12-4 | CASSQQSPYEQYF | TGTGCCAGCAGCCAACAATCCCCATACGAGCAGTACTTC
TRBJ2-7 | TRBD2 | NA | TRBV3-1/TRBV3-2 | CASSPRLAGSEQYF | TGTGCCAGCAGTCCGAGACTAGCGGGGTCCGAGCAGTACTTC
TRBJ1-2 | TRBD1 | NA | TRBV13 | CASSPAFIEDRRKGYTF | TGTGCCAGCAGCCCCGCCTTTATAGAGGACAGGCGCAAGGGCTACACCTTC
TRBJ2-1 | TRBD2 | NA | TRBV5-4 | CASSRQLADNEQFF | TGTGCCAGCAGCCGGCAGCTAGCGGACAATGAGCAGTTCTTC
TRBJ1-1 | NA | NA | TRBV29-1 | CSVASPAVGGTNTEAFF | TGCAGCGTTGCAAGCCCTGCAGTTGGGGGGACGAACACTGAAGCTTTCTTT
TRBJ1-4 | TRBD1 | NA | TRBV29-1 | CSVETGEKLFF | TGCAGCGTTGAGACAGGGGAAAAACTGTTTTTT
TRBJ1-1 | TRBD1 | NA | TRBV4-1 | CASSQATRTGGAEAFF | TGCGCCAGCAGCCAAGCAACGAGGACAGGGGGTGCTGAAGCTTTCTTT
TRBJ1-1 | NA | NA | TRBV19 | CASSIARVLNTEAFF | TGTGCCAGTAGTATTGCCCGGGTACTGAACACTGAAGCTTTCTTT
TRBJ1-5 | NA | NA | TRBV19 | CASSKRWDQPQHF | TGTGCCAGTAGTAAGCGTTGGGATCAGCCCCAGCATTTT
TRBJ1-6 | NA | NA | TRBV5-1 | CASSLAWADSSYNSPLHF | TGCGCCAGCAGCTTGGCCTGGGCAGACAGCTCCTATAATTCACCCCTCCACTTT
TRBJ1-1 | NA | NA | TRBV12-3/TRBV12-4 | CASSFQGSTEAFF | TGTGCCAGCAGTTTCCAGGGGAGCACTGAAGCTTTCTTT
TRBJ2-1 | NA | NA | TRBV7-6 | CASSLALLSTAYNEQFF | TGTGCCAGCAGCTTAGCGCTTTTATCTACGGCCTACAATGAGCAGTTCTTC
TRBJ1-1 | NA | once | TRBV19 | CASSPWGGTEAFF | TGTGCCAGTAGCCCGTGGGGGGGGACTGAAGCTTTCTTT
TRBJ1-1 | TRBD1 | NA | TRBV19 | CATATGGTTIEAFF | TGTGCCACCGCAACAGGGGGGACGACAATAGAAGCTTTCTTT
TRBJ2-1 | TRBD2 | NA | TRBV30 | CAWTKLAGGNEQFF | TGTGCCTGGACTAAGTTGGCGGGGGGTAATGAGCAGTTCTTC
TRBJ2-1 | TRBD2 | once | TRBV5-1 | CASSQLAGGLNEQFF | TGCGCCAGCAGTCAACTAGCGGGGGGGCTCAATGAGCAGTTCTTC
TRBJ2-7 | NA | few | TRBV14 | CASSQHGTPDYEQYF | TGTGCCAGCAGCCAACACGGGACACCCGACTACGAGCAGTACTTC
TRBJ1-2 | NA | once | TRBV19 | CASTSGGVYGYTF | TGTGCCAGTACCTCTGGAGGGGTCTATGGCTACACCTTC
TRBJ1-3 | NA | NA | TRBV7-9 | CASSLSTTNIYF | TGTGCCAGCAGCTTGTCGACTACGAACATATATTTT
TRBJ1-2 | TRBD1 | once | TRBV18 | CASSPDRGWYGYTF | TGTGCCAGCTCACCAGACAGGGGTTGGTATGGCTACACCTTC
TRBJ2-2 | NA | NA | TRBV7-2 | CASSSSDYTGELFF | TGTGCCAGCAGCTCCTCCGACTACACCGGGGAGCTGTTTTTT
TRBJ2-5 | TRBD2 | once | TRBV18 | CASSPAGDEETQYF | TGTGCCAGCTCACCGGCGGGGGACGAAGAGACCCAGTACTTC
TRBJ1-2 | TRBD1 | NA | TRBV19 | CASSTPGQDYGYTF | TGTGCCAGTAGTACGCCGGGACAGGACTATGGCTACACCTTC
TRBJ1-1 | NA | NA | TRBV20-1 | CSAPGRKEAFF | TGCAGTGCTCCGGGGAGGAAAGAAGCTTTCTTT
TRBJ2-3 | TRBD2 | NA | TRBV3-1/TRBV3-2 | CASSQAGGGETDTQYF | TGTGCCAGCAGCCAGGCCGGTGGGGGGGAAACAGATACGCAGTATTTT
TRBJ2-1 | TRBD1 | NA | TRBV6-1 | CASSEGQDHNEQFF | TGTGCCAGCAGTGAGGGACAGGACCACAATGAGCAGTTCTTC
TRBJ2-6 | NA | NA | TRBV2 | CASSELGNSGANVLTF | TGTGCCAGCAGTGAACTCGGGAACTCTGGGGCCAACGTCCTGACTTTC
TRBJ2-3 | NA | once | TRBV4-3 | CASSPMTSTDTQYF | TGCGCCAGCAGCCCCATGACTAGCACAGATACGCAGTATTTT
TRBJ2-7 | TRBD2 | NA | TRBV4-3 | CASSQVREGEEQYF | TGCGCCAGCAGCCAAGTCCGGGAGGGCGAAGAGCAGTACTTC
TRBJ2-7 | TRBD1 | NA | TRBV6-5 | CASSYSQGAPYEQYF | TGTGCCAGCAGTTACTCGCAGGGGGCTCCCTACGAGCAGTACTTC
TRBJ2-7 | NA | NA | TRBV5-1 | CASSLEPGSYEQYF | TGCGCCAGCAGCTTGGAGCCGGGCTCCTACGAGCAGTACTTC
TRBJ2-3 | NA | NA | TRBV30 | CAWSRGRLRTDTQYF | TGTGCCTGGAGTCGAGGTCGACTCCGAACAGATACGCAGTATTTT
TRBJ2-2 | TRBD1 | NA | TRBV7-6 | CASSIIVTGVAGELFF | TGTGCCAGCAGCATAATCGTAACAGGGGTAGCCGGGGAGCTGTTTTTT
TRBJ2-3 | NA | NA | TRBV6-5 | CASVRAGTDTQYF | TGTGCCAGCGTGCGGGCAGGCACAGATACGCAGTATTTT
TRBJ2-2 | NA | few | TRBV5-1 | CASSLLSGPNTGELFF | TGCGCCAGCAGCTTATTAAGCGGCCCGAACACCGGGGAGCTGTTTTTT
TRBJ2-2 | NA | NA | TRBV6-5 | CASKEPNTGELFF | TGTGCCAGCAAAGAGCCGAACACCGGGGAGCTGTTTTTT
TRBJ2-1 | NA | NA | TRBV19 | CASSRPRVTYNEQFF | TGTGCCAGTAGTAGACCCAGGGTAACCTACAATGAGCAGTTCTTC
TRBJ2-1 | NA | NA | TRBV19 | CASSSTGTIYNEQFF | TGTGCCAGTAGCTCAACCGGGACAATATACAATGAGCAGTTCTTC
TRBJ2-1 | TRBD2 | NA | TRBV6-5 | CASSYSPGLGYNEQFF | TGTGCCAGCAGTTACTCCCCGGGACTAGGATACAATGAGCAGTTCTTC
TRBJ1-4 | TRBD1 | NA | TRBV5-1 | CASSFDRGTEKLFF | TGCGCCAGCAGTTTCGACAGGGGAACTGAAAAACTGTTTTTT
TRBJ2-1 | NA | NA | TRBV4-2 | CASRIAESSYNEQFF | TGTGCCAGCAGGATAGCGGAAAGCTCCTACAATGAGCAGTTCTTC
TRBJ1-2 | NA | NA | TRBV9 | CASSVGRQNYGYTF | TGTGCCAGCAGCGTAGGGAGACAGAACTATGGCTACACCTTC
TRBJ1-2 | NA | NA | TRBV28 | CASTFPGTLDGYTF | TGTGCCAGCACCTTCCCCGGGACATTAGATGGCTACACCTTC
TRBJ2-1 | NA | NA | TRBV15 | CATSRGDSYNEQFF | TGTGCCACCAGCAGAGGTGACAGTTACAATGAGCAGTTCTTC
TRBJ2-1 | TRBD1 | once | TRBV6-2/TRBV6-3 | CASSYTGTGGNEQFF | TGTGCCAGCAGTTACACCGGGACAGGGGGCAACGAGCAGTTCTTC
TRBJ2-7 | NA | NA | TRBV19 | CASSTYYEQYF | TGTGCCAGTAGTACCTACTACGAGCAGTACTTC
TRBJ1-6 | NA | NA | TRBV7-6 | CASSYSDSNSPLHF | TGTGCCAGCAGCTATTCGGACTCGAATTCACCCCTCCACTTT